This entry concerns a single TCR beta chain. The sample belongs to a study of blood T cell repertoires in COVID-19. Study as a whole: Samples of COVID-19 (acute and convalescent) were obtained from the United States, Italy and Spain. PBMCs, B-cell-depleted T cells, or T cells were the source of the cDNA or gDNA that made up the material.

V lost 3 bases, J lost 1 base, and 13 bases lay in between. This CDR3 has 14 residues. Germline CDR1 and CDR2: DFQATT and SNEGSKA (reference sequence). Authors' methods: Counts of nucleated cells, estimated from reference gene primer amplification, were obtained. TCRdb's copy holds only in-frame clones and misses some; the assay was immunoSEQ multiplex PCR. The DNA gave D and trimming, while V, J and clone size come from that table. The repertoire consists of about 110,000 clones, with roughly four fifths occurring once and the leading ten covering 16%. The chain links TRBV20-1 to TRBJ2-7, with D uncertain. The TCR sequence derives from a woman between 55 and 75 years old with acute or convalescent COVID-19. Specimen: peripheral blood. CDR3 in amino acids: CSASQSQRSYEQYF. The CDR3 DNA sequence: TGCAGTGCTAGTCAGAGTCAGAGGTCCTACGAGCAGTACTTC.